The 4 T cell receptor beta chains listed next were all sequenced from one sample in a study of vaccination effects on CD4 cells after COVID-19. With the ViraFEST assay, the study expanded antigen-specific CD4+ T cells using viral peptide pools, then sequenced them. Culturing for 10 days preceded CD4+ T cell isolation. The study found no prior SARS-CoV-2 infection in the vaccine recipients, who tested negative for nucleocapsid antibodies. Antigens of these TCRs are unknown. Method: immunoSEQ multiplex PCR; TCRdb's copy keeps in-frame clones and lacks some. The table lists tens of thousands of clones, roughly 74% of them singletons. This specimen consisted of CD4+ T cells from PBMCs cultured with HCoV-NL63 spike peptides, obtained before COVID-19 vaccination. The source of these receptors is a human donor who received a COVID-19 vaccine.

This clone was counted between two and nine times. The genes are TRBV2 and TRBJ1-6; D gene uncertain. V was clipped by 5 bases and J by 9 bases, with 11 bases between them. The V gene's germline CDR1 is SNHLY and CDR2 FYNNEI. The CDR3 contains 13 residues. CDR3: CASSPRMSSPLHF. As DNA, the CDR3 is TGTGCCAGCAGTCCCCGGATGAGTTCACCCCTCCACTTT. The variable domain in full, completed from reference TRBV2 and TRBJ1-6, reads EPEVTQTPSHQVTQMGQEVILRCVPISNHLYFYWYRQILGQKVEFLVSFYNNEISEKSEIFDDQFSVERPDGSNFTLKIRSTKLEDSAMYFCASSPRMSSPLHFGNGTRLTVT.

V is TRBV6-6 and J is TRBJ1-1, with unresolved D. The CDR3 is 14 residues long. V shed 2 bases and J shed 1 base, with 8 bases lying between them. Germline V gene sequence: CDR1 MNHNY, CDR2 SVGAGI (reference sequence). CDR3 sequence reads: CASSYRTGNTEAFF. DNA of the CDR3: TGTGCCAGCAGTTACCGGACTGGGAACACTGAAGCTTTCTTT.

V usage is TRBV5-1 and J usage is TRBJ2-3, with TRBD2 matching 9 bases. Germline V gene data show CDR1 as SGHRS and CDR2 as YFSETQ. V was pared by 5 bases and J by 0 bases, with 7 bases of the junction left unmatched. CDR3 size: 16 residues. The CDR3 nucleotides are TGCGCCAGCAGTTTTCTAGCGGGGAGTAGCACAGATACGCAGTATTTT. Amino acid sequence: CASSFLAGSSTDTQYF.

The chain recombines TRBV24-1 with TRBJ2-1, with TRBD2 matching over 12 bases. The CDR3 runs to 15 residues. The V segment lost 1 base and the J segment 7 bases; nucleotides outside the gene matches: 1. Germline values: CDR1 KGHDR, CDR2 SFDVKD. The CDR3 is CATSDFGLAGNEQFF. CDR3 DNA: TGTGCCACCAGTGATTTTGGACTAGCGGGGAATGAGCAGTTCTTC.